Listed below are T cell receptor beta chains from one sample, sequenced in a study of blood T cell repertoires in COVID-19. The assay was immunoSEQ multiplex PCR, and TCRdb's table has in-frame clones only and misses some. The sample lists 200,000 to 250,000 clones; 80% were seen once. The sequenced sample was PBMCs or T cells enriched from blood (not recorded which). These TCRs come from a woman in her thirties or forties with acute COVID-19. Each CDR3 is given with its conserved first and last residue. The D gene is left open where the match is weak. Size tells how often a clone was seen (once, few, many) or the class of an expanded clone, and some rows leave it out.

TRBV5-1	NA	NA	TRBJ2-3	CASSLWGGNTDTQYF	TGCGCCAGCAGCTTGTGGGGAGGAAACACAGATACGCAGTATTTT
TRBV7-8	NA	NA	TRBJ1-5	CASSLHSNQPQHF	TGTGCCAGCAGCTTACATAGCAATCAGCCCCAGCATTTT
TRBV7-9	NA	TRBD1	TRBJ1-4	CASSDTGDNEKLFF	TGTGCCAGCAGCGACACAGGGGATAATGAAAAACTGTTTTTT
TRBV24-1	NA	TRBD1	TRBJ1-5	CATSDPGQDQPQHF	TGTGCCACCAGTGACCCGGGACAGGACCAGCCCCAGCATTTT
TRBV11-3	NA	NA	TRBJ2-3	CASSSGRGSHYSTDTQYF	TGTGCCAGCAGCTCCGGCCGGGGGAGCCACTATAGCACAGATACGCAGTATTTT
TRBV19	NA	TRBD1	TRBJ1-2	CASSIGQGFDGYTF	TGTGCCAGTAGTATCGGACAGGGCTTTGATGGCTACACCTTC
TRBV6-5	NA	NA	TRBJ1-2	CASSYLGGSGYTF	TGTGCCAGCAGTTACTTAGGGGGTAGTGGCTACACCTTC
TRBV30	NA	NA	TRBJ1-4	CAWSASDSGDEKLFF	TGTGCCTGGAGTGCTTCGGACAGTGGGGATGAAAAACTGTTTTTT
TRBV11-2	NA	NA	TRBJ2-7	CASSGPPADYEQYF	TGTGCCAGCAGCGGCCCCCCGGCGGACTACGAGCAGTACTTC
TRBV27	NA	NA	TRBJ2-7	CASSFGQTSSYEQYF	TGTGCCAGCAGTTTCGGGCAGACTAGCTCCTACGAGCAGTACTTC
TRBV7-9	NA	TRBD2	TRBJ2-3	CASSSSGGAFTDTQYF	TGTGCCAGCAGCTCGAGCGGGGGGGCCTTCACAGATACGCAGTATTTT
TRBV7-3	once	NA	TRBJ2-3	CASSQLGKSTDTQYF	TGTGCCAGCAGCCAACTAGGGAAAAGCACAGATACGCAGTATTTT
TRBV5-1	NA	TRBD1	TRBJ2-3	CASSLTGQGTDTQYF	TGCGCCAGCAGCCTAACGGGACAGGGAACAGATACGCAGTATTTT
TRBV12-3/TRBV12-4	NA	NA	TRBJ1-3	CASSLAGYTIYF	TGTGCCAGCAGTTTAGCCGGGTACACCATATATTTT
TRBV5-6	NA	NA	TRBJ2-7	CASSLPSGGEQYF	TGTGCCAGCAGCTTGCCGTCCGGAGGAGAGCAGTACTTC
TRBV20-1	once	TRBD1	TRBJ2-1	CSASSGDRGVGDYNEQFF	TGCAGTGCTAGTTCCGGGGACAGGGGAGTGGGGGATTACAATGAGCAGTTCTTC